This T cell receptor (beta chain) derives from a study of T cells in localized non-small cell lung cancer. Only in-frame clones appear in the TCRdb table, and some are missing; sequencing was by immunoSEQ multiplex PCR. The sample lists some 22,000 clones, roughly 87% occurring once. About this clone itself: Its matching antigen is unknown.

Study-wide results and caveats: Uninvolved adjacent lung showed peak T cell clonality, exceeding tumor. Heterogeneity within the tumor remains possible, as just one region underwent sequencing. Longer overall survival associated with higher blood T cell density; shorter survival with higher adjacent-lung clonality. Detection in adjacent lung was observed for a median around 59 of the top 100 tumor clones.

Germline CDR1 SQVTM, CDR2 ANQGSEA. This CDR3 is built from 14 residues. Trimming pared 1 base from V and 4 bases from J, leaving 11 bases between. The origin of this receptor is a male donor at least 60 years old with stage I squamous cell lung carcinoma. The rearrangement links TRBV29-1 to TRBJ1-3; D not certain. Source: peripheral blood, taken before any cancer treatment. For the CDR3, the DNA is TGCAGCGTTGAAGCCACGGGTCTCGGAAACACCATATATTTT. Its translation: CSVEATGLGNTIYF.